These 31 T cell receptor beta chains share one sample of origin, sequenced in a study of T-cell reconstitution after alpha-beta-depleted transplantation in children. A library of TCRbeta sequences, prepared with unique molecular identifiers, was generated. One entry per CDR3 protein results from TCRdb running MiXCR on the PCR reads. Among about a million distinct CDR3 sequences listed, around 30% were seen once. The sequenced sample was PBMCs, mostly from graft donor cells, obtained 360 days after TCRalphabeta/CD19-depleted stem cell transplant. The receptor set was obtained from a boy in the first two years of life who had a stem cell transplant for SCID, so the T cells may come from the graft donor.

The table lists this clonotype with a few counts. The chain combines TRBV5-1 with TRBJ1-1; TRBD1 is a possible D gene (5 bases). Trimming cost V 1 base and J 0 bases, with 13 bases left between them. This CDR3 region has 16 residues. CDR1 SGHRS and CDR2 YFSETQ come from the germline V gene. CDR3 bases: TGCGCCAGCAGCTTGCCTACGACAGCCATGAACACTGAAGCTTTCTTT. Translated, it gives CASSLPTTAMNTEAFF.

The sample holds a few counts of this clonotype. CDR3: CSVGQGRDEQYF. CDR3 bases: TGCAGCGTTGGACAGGGTCGGGACGAGCAGTACTTC. The chain uses TRBV29-1 and TRBJ2-7; 7 bases line up with TRBD1. The CDR3 is made up of 12 amino acids. Germline trimming cut 4 bases from V and 5 bases from J; bases unmatched to any gene: 5. The germline V gene encodes CDR1 SQVTM and CDR2 ANQGSEA.

This clonotype was found a few times. The rearrangement links TRBV12-3 or TRBV12-4 to TRBJ2-3, with D possibly matching TRBD2 (5 bases). Trimming pared 4 bases from V and 1 base from J, leaving 12 bases between. The CDR3 loop spans 15 amino acids. The CDR3 DNA is TGTGCCAGCAGTTCGAGACTAACGGGCACAGATACGCAGTATTTT. This codes for CASSSRLTGTDTQYF.

This clonotype was observed a few times. The V call is TRBV7-9, the J call TRBJ2-5; a weak D match, TRBD2 (5 bases). This CDR3 has 14 residues. The ends were cut back, 5 bases at V and 5 bases at J, with 15 bases in the middle. CDR1 SEHNR and CDR2 FQNEAQ come from the germline V gene (reference sequence). The CDR3: CASSHGVRGETQYF. CDR3 nucleotides: TGTGCCAGCAGCCACGGGGTTAGAGGGGAGACCCAGTACTTC.

This clonotype was recorded a few times. V is TRBV10-3 and J is TRBJ2-1; 9 nucleotides line up with TRBD1. The CDR3 consists of 16 residues. V shed 2 bases, J shed 5 bases, and the junction held 7 bases outside the gene matches. Germline CDR1 is ENHRY and CDR2 is SYGVKD. CDR3 in amino acids: CAISEPGTGSNNEQFF. The CDR3 nucleotides are TGTGCCATCAGTGAGCCAGGGACAGGGTCAAACAATGAGCAGTTCTTC.

The chain joins TRBV12-3 or TRBV12-4 to TRBJ2-6; 7 bases are shared with TRBD1. Trimming cost V 7 bases and J 4 bases; bases outside gene matches: 7. The CDR3 has 15 residues. Here the CDR3 DNA reads TGTGCCAGCACCAGAACAGGGGTCGGGGCCAACGTCCTGACTTTC. This sequence encodes CASTRTGVGANVLTF.

The chain couples TRBV5-1 to TRBJ1-1; D perhaps matches TRBD1 (5 bases). V lost 0 bases, J lost 11 bases, and 14 bases lay in between. The CDR3 spans 13 residues. Germline loops: CDR1 SGHRS, CDR2 YFSETQ. Here the CDR3 DNA reads TGCGCCAGCAGCTTGGTCTCTCCCCGGGGGGCTTTCTTT. This encodes CASSLVSPRGAFF.

This clonotype has more than one count but fewer than ten. The genes are TRBV6-2 or TRBV6-3 and TRBJ1-5; a weak D match, TRBD1 (5 bases). Germline loops: CDR1 MNHEY, CDR2 SVGEGT. V shed 2 bases and J shed 2 bases, with 10 bases lying between them. The CDR3 has 15 residues. The CDR3, as DNA: TGTGCCAGCAGTTACCCGGGGGGAGGCAATCAGCCCCAGCATTTT. Amino acid sequence: CASSYPGGGNQPQHF.

The CDR3 loop reads CASSVPEGGLVLEQYF. In nucleotides, the CDR3 is TGTGCCAGCAGCGTCCCGGAGGGGGGCTTGGTCCTCGAGCAGTACTTC. This rearrangement joins TRBV7-9 to TRBJ2-7; D may be TRBD1 or TRBD2 (6 bases each). The germline V gene has CDR1 SEHNR and CDR2 FQNEAQ (reference sequence). V dropped 5 bases and J dropped 6 bases, with 23 bases sitting between them. CDR3 length: 16 residues.

This clonotype was recorded a few times. The gene calls are TRBV11-2 and TRBJ1-1; no clear D. Germline loops: CDR1 SGHAT, CDR2 FQNNGV. V was trimmed by 4 bases and J by 1 base, leaving 19 bases between them. The CDR3 has 17 residues. CDR3 bases: TGTGCCAGCAGCTCCAGTAGGATCCAGAACAGGAACACTGAAGCTTTCTTT. Encoded protein: CASSSSRIQNRNTEAFF.

This clonotype has a handful of counts. This chain links TRBV28 with TRBJ1-2; no clear D. CDR3 length: 12 residues. Germline CDR1 MDHEN, CDR2 SYDVKM. V lost 3 bases, J lost 6 bases, and 8 bases lay in between. CDR3 coding DNA: TGTGCCAGCAGTTTGTCCCCCAATGGCTACACCTTC. Its translation is CASSLSPNGYTF.

The chain combines TRBV20-1 with TRBJ2-4; 7 positions agree with TRBD1. The germline CDR1 and CDR2 sequences are DFQATT and SNEGSKA (reference sequence). V lost 6 bases to trimming and J lost 5 bases; unmatched junction nucleotides: 16. The CDR3 has 16 residues. The CDR3: CSASPSYRGAENIQYF. In nucleotides, the CDR3 is TGCAGTGCGAGTCCCTCTTACAGGGGAGCGGAAAACATTCAGTACTTC.

The rearrangement joins TRBV7-2 to TRBJ2-1; TRBD2 agrees at 11 bases. Trimming at V came to 7 bases and at J to 4 bases, leaving 9 bases not matched to a gene. Germline V lookup: CDR1 SGHTA, CDR2 FQGNSA. The CDR3 length is 16 residues. As DNA, the CDR3 is TGTGCCAGCAACCTAGCGGGGGGTTACCTATACAATGAGCAGTTCTTC. Its protein product is CASNLAGGYLYNEQFF.

The chain couples TRBV10-2 to TRBJ2-2; D is tentatively TRBD1 or TRBD2 (5 bases each). Germline lookup yields CDR1 WSHSY and CDR2 SAAADI. This CDR3 is 13 amino acids long. The V and J ends lost 8 bases and 4 bases respectively, with 11 bases between them. In DNA form, the CDR3 reads TGCGCCAGCGCAAAGGGGAGCACCGGGGAGCTGTTTTTT. Protein product: CASAKGSTGELFF.

The rearrangement joins TRBV28 to TRBJ1-2; D call uncertain. From germline, CDR1 is MDHEN and CDR2 SYDVKM. The CDR3 extends over 13 amino acids. The V end lost 3 bases, the J end lost 6 bases, and 11 bases lay between the germline ends. The DNA for the CDR3 is TGTGCCAGCAGTTTCGGGGTTAAGGATGGCTACACCTTC. Translating gives CASSFGVKDGYTF.

The V and J genes are TRBV11-2 and TRBJ2-2, with D uncertain. The CDR3 is made up of 14 amino acids. V lost 5 bases and J 5 bases, leaving 12 bases between the germline ends. Germline CDR1 and CDR2: SGHAT and FQNNGV. The CDR3 reads CASSPSDGTGELFF. DNA for the CDR3: TGTGCCAGCAGCCCCAGTGACGGGACCGGGGAGCTGTTTTTT.

The rearrangement links TRBV15 to TRBJ2-1; 10 bases map to TRBD1. Germline trimming cut 5 bases from V and 8 bases from J; bases unmatched to any gene: 9. CDR3 length: 15 residues. CDR1 LNHNV and CDR2 YYDKDF come from the germline V gene (reference sequence). CDR3: CATSVTGGINDEQFF. CDR3 nucleotide sequence: TGTGCCACCAGCGTGACAGGGGGCATTAACGATGAGCAGTTCTTC.

The chain combines TRBV5-1 with TRBJ2-7, with D maybe TRBD1 (6 bases). The V end was cut by 5 bases, the J end by 7 bases, with 19 bases between. Germline CDR1 is SGHRS and CDR2 is YFSETQ. The CDR3 has 14 residues. The CDR3 protein is CASRSGTGLGEQYF. CDR3 nucleotide sequence: TGCGCCAGCAGGTCGGGAACAGGGCTGGGGGAGCAGTACTTC.

This rearrangement joins TRBV5-5 to TRBJ2-6, with D uncertain. V was pared by 2 bases and J by 2 bases, with 11 bases between. The germline V gene has CDR1 SGHKS and CDR2 YYEKEE (reference sequence). This CDR3 is 16 amino acids long. CDR3 region: CASSFAMSTGANVLTF. DNA for the CDR3: TGTGCCAGCAGCTTCGCCATGTCCACTGGGGCCAACGTCCTGACTTTC.

This clonotype was seen more than once but under ten times. CDR3 residues: CASSPVGQPNNEQFF. CDR3 in DNA: TGCGCCAGCAGCCCCGTCGGACAGCCTAACAATGAGCAGTTCTTC. V and J are TRBV5-1 and TRBJ2-1; D is perhaps TRBD1 (6 bases). The CDR3 has 15 residues. V was clipped by 4 bases and J by 5 bases, with 16 bases between them. CDR1 is SGHRS, CDR2 YFSETQ, per germline.

This clonotype has a handful of counts. The rearrangement links TRBV6-2 or TRBV6-3 to TRBJ1-2; D gene unclear. The V end lost 2 bases, the J end lost 10 bases, and 11 bases lay between the germline ends. CDR1 MNHEY and CDR2 SVGEGT come from the germline V gene. The CDR3 is 12 amino acids. Written as DNA, the CDR3 is TGTGCCAGCAGTTACCCCATGGAGGACTACACCTTC. Protein: CASSYPMEDYTF.

The rearrangement uses TRBV12-3 or TRBV12-4 and TRBJ2-7, with a weak D call TRBD2 (5 bases). V was cut by 3 bases and J by 7 bases, with 19 bases left in between. The CDR3 loop spans 15 amino acids. CDR3 amino acids: CASSLVVRSTGEQYF. CDR3 DNA sequence: TGTGCCAGCAGTTTGGTCGTTCGGTCTACGGGGGAGCAGTACTTC.

The J gene is TRBJ2-1, the V gene TRBV28; D not certain. Germline CDR1 MDHEN, CDR2 SYDVKM. This CDR3 comprises 14 residues. Trimming left V 6 bases short and J 6 bases short, with 15 bases between. CDR3 protein: CASSPLLRSNEQFF. The CDR3 DNA follows: TGTGCCAGCAGCCCCCTCCTAAGGAGCAATGAGCAGTTCTTC.

This clonotype was counted ten times or more. The chain carries TRBV4-1 and TRBJ2-3; 9 positions agree with TRBD1. In germline, CDR1 is MGHRA, CDR2 YSYEKL. The CDR3 contains 16 residues. Trimming cost V 3 bases and J 5 bases; bases outside gene matches: 9. CDR3 coding DNA: TGCGCCAGCAGCCATTTCGACAGGGGGTATCAAGATACGCAGTATTTT. It specifies CASSHFDRGYQDTQYF.

The chain uses TRBV20-1 and TRBJ2-7, with 7 bases identical to TRBD1. In germline, CDR1 is DFQATT, CDR2 SNEGSKA (reference sequence). V trimming: 2 bases; J trimming: 0 bases; junction bases outside the gene matches: 10. This CDR3 has 16 amino acids. CDR3 residues: CSARSSDRVPSYEQYF. The CDR3 DNA sequence: TGCAGTGCTAGATCCTCAGACAGGGTTCCCTCCTACGAGCAGTACTTC.

This clonotype was seen a few times. V and J are TRBV25-1 and TRBJ2-1; 11 nucleotides match TRBD1. J gave up 8 bases and V 4 bases, and 10 bases lay outside the gene matches. Germline CDR1 is MGHDK and CDR2 is SYGVNS. CDR3 length: 16 residues. The CDR3 nucleotides are TGTGCCAGCAGTGCCTTCCGGGACAGGGGGAAAGATGAGCAGTTCTTC. This sequence encodes CASSAFRDRGKDEQFF.

This clonotype was seen ten or more times. This chain connects TRBV7-2 to TRBJ2-4, with D tentatively TRBD1 or TRBD2 (5 bases each). The CDR3 consists of 17 residues. CDR1 is SGHTA and CDR2 is FQGNSA in the germline V gene. Trimming left V 5 bases short and J 0 bases short, with 17 bases between. The CDR3 is CASSPRGSALAKNIQYF. CDR3 coding DNA: TGTGCCAGCAGCCCGAGGGGTTCAGCCCTAGCCAAAAACATTCAGTACTTC.

This clonotype turned up a few times. The genes are TRBV10-3 and TRBJ2-7, with D unclear. The CDR3 loop spans 12 amino acids. In germline, CDR1 is ENHRY, CDR2 SYGVKD. The V end lost 3 bases, the J end lost 2 bases, and 5 bases lay between the germline ends. The CDR3 here is CAISDSTYEQYF. The CDR3 DNA sequence: TGTGCCATCAGTGACAGTACCTACGAGCAGTACTTC.

This clonotype showed up just a few times. The chain links TRBV29-1 to TRBJ2-1; tentatively, D is TRBD2 (5 bases). The CDR3 is 11 residues long. Germline V gene data show CDR1 as SQVTM and CDR2 as ANQGSEA. Trimming pared 7 bases from V and 5 bases from J, leaving 9 bases between. The CDR3 loop is CSAGLDNEQFF. CDR3 in DNA: TGCAGCGCCGGACTGGACAATGAGCAGTTCTTC.

V and J are TRBV29-1 and TRBJ1-2; D gene uncertain. CDR3 length: 13 amino acids. V dropped 7 bases and J dropped 2 bases, with 14 bases sitting between them. Germline V gene lookup returns CDR1 SQVTM and CDR2 ANQGSEA. The CDR3 bases are TGCAGCGCCGAAATCGGACGGAACTATGGCTACACCTTC. Amino acids: CSAEIGRNYGYTF.

The chain couples TRBV15 to TRBJ1-5; no reliable D call. The V end was cut by 8 bases, the J end by 0 bases, with 14 bases between. CDR1 is LNHNV and CDR2 is YYDKDF in the germline V gene (reference sequence). CDR3 length: 15 amino acids. CDR3 bases: TGTGCCACCGAGATGTGGGAGCATAGCAATCAGCCCCAGCATTTT. Its protein is CATEMWEHSNQPQHF.